These 15 T cell receptor beta chains share one sample of origin, sequenced in a study of T cell responses to AZD1222 COVID-19 vaccine. Measured with immunoSEQ multiplex PCR; TCRdb has only the in-frame clones, and not every one. Of about 200,000 clones listed, approximately 93% are singletons. This specimen consisted of peripheral blood, obtained 28 days after the second AZD1222 dose. All receptors come from an adult who received the AZD1222 COVID-19 vaccine.

The chain carries TRBV11-1 and TRBJ2-7, with 8 bases identical to TRBD1. Trimming took 2 bases from V and 2 from J; bases not matched to a gene: 5. The CDR3 consists of 15 residues. Germline assignment: CDR1 SGHAT and CDR2 FQDESV (reference sequence). The CDR3 DNA reads as TGTGCCAGCAGCTTACGGACAGGGCGGCCCTACGAGCAGTACTTC. Amino acids: CASSLRTGRPYEQYF.

This chain links TRBV29-1 with TRBJ1-2; 8 bases map to TRBD1. The trim removed 3 bases at V and 6 bases at J, leaving 6 bases unmatched. The CDR3 sequence is 13 residues long. CDR1 is SQVTM and CDR2 is ANQGSEA in the germline V gene. CDR3 nucleotides: TGCAGCGTTGAGGGGACAGGATTTCATGGCTACACCTTC. This codes for CSVEGTGFHGYTF.

The chain joins TRBV7-9 to TRBJ2-5; 7 bases line up with TRBD2. Germline values: CDR1 SEHNR, CDR2 FQNEAQ (reference sequence). The CDR3 spans 17 residues. The junction had 9 bases not matched to a gene; V was cut back by 2 bases and J by 0 bases. CDR3 sequence: CASSLPREGPYQETQYF. As DNA, the CDR3 is TGTGCCAGCAGCTTACCCAGGGAGGGCCCGTACCAAGAGACCCAGTACTTC.

V and J are TRBV6-5 and TRBJ2-1, with TRBD2 matching over 14 bases. Germline V gene data show CDR1 as MNHEY and CDR2 as SVGAGI. V was clipped by 6 bases and J by 4 bases; unmatched bases: 2. CDR3 length: 15 residues. The CDR3 reads CASRTSGGAYNEQFF. In DNA form, the CDR3 reads TGTGCCAGCAGGACTAGCGGGGGGGCATACAATGAGCAGTTCTTC.

The rearrangement uses TRBV20-1 and TRBJ1-1; D may be TRBD1 (5 bases). With 3 bases removed from V and 6 bases from J, the gap between germline ends came to 14 bases. The germline V gene encodes CDR1 DFQATT and CDR2 SNEGSKA (reference sequence). The CDR3 has 13 amino acids. The CDR3 here is CSASTGRSSEAFF. CDR3 sequence (DNA): TGCAGTGCTAGTACGGGACGCTCTTCTGAAGCTTTCTTT.

The J gene is TRBJ1-2, the V gene TRBV5-4; D is uncertain. The CDR3 consists of 15 residues. V was cut by 0 bases and J by 2 bases, with 11 bases left in between. CDR1 is SGHNT, CDR2 YYREEE, per germline (reference sequence). CDR3 nucleotides: TGTGCCAGCAGCTTGGCCGACATCACAAACTATGGCTACACCTTC. This translates into CASSLADITNYGYTF.

The chain couples TRBV6-5 to TRBJ2-1; D gene ambiguous. The CDR3 sequence is 16 residues long. Trimming pared 0 bases from V and 0 bases from J, leaving 9 bases between. Germline V lookup: CDR1 MNHEY, CDR2 SVGAGI. CDR3 amino acids: CASSYSMASSYNEQFF. CDR3 nucleotide sequence: TGTGCCAGCAGTTACTCGATGGCGAGCTCCTACAATGAGCAGTTCTTC.

The chain joins TRBV6-1 to TRBJ1-6; D unclear. The CDR3 length is 16 residues. The germline V and J ends were trimmed by 0 bases and 11 bases, with 17 bases remaining between them. Per the germline V gene, CDR1 is MNHNS and CDR2 is SASEGT. CDR3 sequence (DNA): TGTGCCAGCAGTGAAGCGGTAGGGAAGTTAAGAACACCCCTCCACTTT. It yields the protein CASSEAVGKLRTPLHF.

The V call is TRBV15, the J call TRBJ1-4; a weak D match, TRBD1 (6 bases). This CDR3 is built from 15 residues. V was cut by 2 bases and J by 8 bases, with 15 bases left in between. CDR1 is LNHNV, CDR2 YYDKDF, per germline (reference sequence). CDR3 amino acids: CATSRTRQVAEKLFF. The DNA of the CDR3 is TGTGCCACCAGCAGAACAAGACAGGTGGCGGAAAAACTGTTTTTT. Using reference TRBV15 and TRBJ1-4 for the parts outside the CDR3, the full variable domain is DAMVIQNPRYQVTQFGKPVTLSCSQTLNHNVMYWYQQKSSQAPKLLFHYYDKDFNNEADTPDNFQSRRPNTSFCFLDIRSPGLGDTAMYLCATSRTRQVAEKLFFGSGTQLSVL.

This clone appeared once. The chain carries TRBV4-1 and TRBJ2-5, with TRBD2 as a possible D gene (6 bases). The V end was cut by 8 bases, the J end by 2 bases, with 18 bases between. This CDR3 has 15 residues. CDR1 and CDR2 from the germline V gene are MGHRA and YSYEKL. The CDR3 DNA sequence: TGCGCCAGCGCTAGGGTCGGGAGAGGACAAGAGACCCAGTACTTC. Translating it yields CASARVGRGQETQYF.

In this sample, this clone turned up once. The chain joins TRBV6-2 or TRBV6-3 to TRBJ2-7; 13 bases map to TRBD2. CDR3 size: 16 residues. The V and J ends lost 4 bases and 6 bases, in that order; junction bases with no gene match: 9. CDR1 MNHEY and CDR2 SVGEGT come from the germline V gene. The chain's CDR3 is CASSSGTSGAASEQYF. The CDR3 DNA reads TGTGCCAGCAGTTCCGGGACTAGCGGGGCCGCCAGCGAGCAGTACTTC.

The chain is built from TRBV10-1 and TRBJ1-3; D uncertain. V lost 3 bases to trimming and J lost 0 bases, with 6 bases between them. The CDR3 runs 14 residues. Germline V gene sequence: CDR1 WNHNN, CDR2 SYGVQD (reference sequence). The chain's CDR3 is CASSEDISGNTIYF. CDR3 bases: TGCGCCAGCAGTGAAGACATCTCTGGAAACACCATATATTTT.

Concerning this clone: Relative to the germline gene, one junction end is altered; a read error may explain this. Other DNA sequences in the same sample also yield this CDR3. The genes are TRBV28 and TRBJ2-7; 8 bases match TRBD1. The germline CDR1 and CDR2 sequences are MDHEN and SYDVKM. The CDR3 spans 13 residues. CDR3 residues: CASRGPSSYEQYF. The CDR3 DNA reads TGTGCGAGCAGGGGGCCGAGCTCCTACGAGCAGTACTTC.

This chain uses TRBV2 with TRBJ1-5; perhaps TRBD1 as D (6 bases). CDR1 is SNHLY, CDR2 FYNNEI, per germline. Trimming stripped 6 bases from V and 5 bases from J, with 14 bases between. The CDR3 runs to 14 residues. The CDR3 region is CASSAKDSYQPQHF. CDR3 bases: TGTGCCAGCAGCGCTAAGGACAGTTATCAGCCCCAGCATTTT.

This clone occurred a few times. The rearrangement joins TRBV6-4 to TRBJ2-1; possibly TRBD1 for D (6 bases). This CDR3 contains 14 residues. The germline CDR1 and CDR2 sequences are MRHNA and SNTAGT. V was clipped by 0 bases and J by 6 bases, with 9 bases between them. The DNA of the CDR3 is TGTGCCAGCAGTGACTCCCGGGACACCAATGAGCAGTTCTTC. It encodes CASSDSRDTNEQFF.